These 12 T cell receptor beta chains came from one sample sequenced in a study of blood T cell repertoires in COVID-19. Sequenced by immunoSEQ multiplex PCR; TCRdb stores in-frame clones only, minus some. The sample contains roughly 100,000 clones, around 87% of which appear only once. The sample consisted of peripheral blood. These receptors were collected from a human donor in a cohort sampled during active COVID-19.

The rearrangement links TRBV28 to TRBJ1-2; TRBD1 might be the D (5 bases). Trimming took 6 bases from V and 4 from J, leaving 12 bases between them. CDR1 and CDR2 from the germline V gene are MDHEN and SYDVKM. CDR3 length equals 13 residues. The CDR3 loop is CASRPGVTYGYTF. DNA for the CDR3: TGTGCCAGCAGACCGGGGGTAACCTATGGCTACACCTTC.

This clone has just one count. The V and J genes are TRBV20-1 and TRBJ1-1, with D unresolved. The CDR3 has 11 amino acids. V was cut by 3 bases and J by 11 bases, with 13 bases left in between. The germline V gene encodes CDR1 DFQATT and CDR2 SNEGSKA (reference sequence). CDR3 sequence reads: CSASRAAGAFF. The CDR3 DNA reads TGCAGTGCTAGCCGCGCGGCGGGCGCTTTCTTT.

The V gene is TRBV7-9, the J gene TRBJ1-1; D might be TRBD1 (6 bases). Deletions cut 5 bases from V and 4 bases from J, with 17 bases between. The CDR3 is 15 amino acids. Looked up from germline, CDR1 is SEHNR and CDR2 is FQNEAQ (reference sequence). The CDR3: CASSGRNREGTEAFF. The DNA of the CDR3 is TGTGCCAGCAGCGGACGGAACAGGGAAGGCACTGAAGCTTTCTTT.

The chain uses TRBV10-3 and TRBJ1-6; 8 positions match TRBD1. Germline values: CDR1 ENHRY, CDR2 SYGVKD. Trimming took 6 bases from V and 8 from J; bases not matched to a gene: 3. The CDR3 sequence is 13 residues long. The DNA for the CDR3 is TGTGCCATCAGCGCACAGGGGGATTCACCCCTCCACTTT. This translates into CAISAQGDSPLHF.

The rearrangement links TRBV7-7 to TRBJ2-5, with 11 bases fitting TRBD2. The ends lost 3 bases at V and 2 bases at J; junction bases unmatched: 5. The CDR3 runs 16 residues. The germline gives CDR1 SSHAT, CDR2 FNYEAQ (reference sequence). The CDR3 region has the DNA TGTGCCAGCAGCTTGGGGACTAGCGGAGTACAAGAGACCCAGTACTTC. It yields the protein CASSLGTSGVQETQYF. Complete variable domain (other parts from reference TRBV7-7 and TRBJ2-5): GAGVSQSPRYKVTKRGQDVTLRCDPISSHATLYWYQQALGQGPEFLTYFNYEAQPDKSGLPSDRFSAERPEGSISTLTIQRTEQRDSAMYRCASSLGTSGVQETQYFGPGTRLLVL.

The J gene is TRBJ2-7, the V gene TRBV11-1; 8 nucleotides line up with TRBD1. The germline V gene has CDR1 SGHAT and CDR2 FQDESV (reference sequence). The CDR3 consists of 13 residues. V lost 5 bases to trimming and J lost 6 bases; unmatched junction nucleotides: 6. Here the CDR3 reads CASSKGQGAEQYF. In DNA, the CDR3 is TGTGCCAGCAGCAAAGGACAGGGTGCCGAGCAGTACTTC.

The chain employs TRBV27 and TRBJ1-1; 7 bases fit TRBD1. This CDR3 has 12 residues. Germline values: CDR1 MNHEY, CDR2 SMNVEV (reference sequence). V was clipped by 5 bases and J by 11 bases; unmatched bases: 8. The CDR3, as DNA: TGTGCCAGCAGTCTCCGACAGGGAAGGGCTTTCTTT. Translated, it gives CASSLRQGRAFF.

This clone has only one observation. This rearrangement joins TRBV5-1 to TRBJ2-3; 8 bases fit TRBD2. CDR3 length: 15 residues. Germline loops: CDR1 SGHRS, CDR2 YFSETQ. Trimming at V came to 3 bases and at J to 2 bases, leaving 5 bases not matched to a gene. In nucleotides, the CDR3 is TGCGCCAGCAGCTCGGGGGGGCCATTCACAGATACGCAGTATTTT. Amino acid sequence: CASSSGGPFTDTQYF.

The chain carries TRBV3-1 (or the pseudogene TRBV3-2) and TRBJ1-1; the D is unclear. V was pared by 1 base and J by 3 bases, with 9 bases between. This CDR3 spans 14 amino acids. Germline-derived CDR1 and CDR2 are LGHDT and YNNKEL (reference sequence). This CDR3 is CASSQVTGDTEAFF. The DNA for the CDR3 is TGTGCCAGCAGCCAAGTTACGGGAGACACTGAAGCTTTCTTT.

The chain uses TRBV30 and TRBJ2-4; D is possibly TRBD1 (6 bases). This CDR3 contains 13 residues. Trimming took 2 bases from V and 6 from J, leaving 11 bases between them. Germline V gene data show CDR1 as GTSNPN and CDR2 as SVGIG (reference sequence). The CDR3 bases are TGTGCCTGGAGTCCCCGGGACATAAACATTCAGTACTTC. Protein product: CAWSPRDINIQYF.

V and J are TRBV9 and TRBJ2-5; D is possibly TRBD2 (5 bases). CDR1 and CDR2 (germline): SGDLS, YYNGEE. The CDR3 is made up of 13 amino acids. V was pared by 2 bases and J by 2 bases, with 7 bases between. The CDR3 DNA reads TGTGCCAGCAGCGTTAGCGCTCAAGAGACCCAGTACTTC. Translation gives CASSVSAQETQYF. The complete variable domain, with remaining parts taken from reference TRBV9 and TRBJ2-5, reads DSGVTQTPKHLITATGQRVTLRCSPRSGDLSVYWYQQSLDQGLQFLIQYYNGEERAKGNILERFSAQQFPDLHSELNLSSLELGDSALYFCASSVSAQETQYFGPGTRLLVL.

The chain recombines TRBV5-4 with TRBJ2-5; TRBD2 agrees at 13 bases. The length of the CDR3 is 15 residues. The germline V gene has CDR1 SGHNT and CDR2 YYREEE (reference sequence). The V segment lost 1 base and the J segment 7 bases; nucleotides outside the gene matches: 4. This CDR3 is CASSLPLAGGLTQYF. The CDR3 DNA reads TGTGCCAGCAGCTTGCCACTAGCGGGGGGGCTGACCCAGTACTTC.